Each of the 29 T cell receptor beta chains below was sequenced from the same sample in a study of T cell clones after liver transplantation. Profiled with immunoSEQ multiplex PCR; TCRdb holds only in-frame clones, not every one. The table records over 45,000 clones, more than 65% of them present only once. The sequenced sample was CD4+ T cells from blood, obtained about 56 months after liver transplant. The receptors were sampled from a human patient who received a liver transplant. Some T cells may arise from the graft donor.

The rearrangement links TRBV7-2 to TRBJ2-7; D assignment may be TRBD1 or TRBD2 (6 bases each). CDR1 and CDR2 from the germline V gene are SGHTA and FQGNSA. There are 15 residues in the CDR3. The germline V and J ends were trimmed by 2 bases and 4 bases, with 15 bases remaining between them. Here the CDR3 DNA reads TGTGCCAGCAGCTTAAAAGGGGGGCCCTGGTACGAGCAGTACTTC. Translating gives CASSLKGGPWYEQYF.

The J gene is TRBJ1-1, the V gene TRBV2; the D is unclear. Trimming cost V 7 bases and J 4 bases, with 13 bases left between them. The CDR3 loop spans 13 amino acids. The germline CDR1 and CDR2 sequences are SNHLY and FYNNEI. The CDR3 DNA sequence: TGTGCCAGCAATAGAGTCGCAGGCACTGAAGCTTTCTTT. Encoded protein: CASNRVAGTEAFF. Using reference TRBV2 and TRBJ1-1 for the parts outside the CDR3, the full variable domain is EPEVTQTPSHQVTQMGQEVILRCVPISNHLYFYWYRQILGQKVEFLVSFYNNEISEKSEIFDDQFSVERPDGSNFTLKIRSTKLEDSAMYFCASNRVAGTEAFFGQGTRLTVV.

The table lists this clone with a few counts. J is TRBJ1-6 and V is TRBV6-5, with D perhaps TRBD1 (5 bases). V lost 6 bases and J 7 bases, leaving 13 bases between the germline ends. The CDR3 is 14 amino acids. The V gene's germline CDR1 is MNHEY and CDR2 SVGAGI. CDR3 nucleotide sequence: TGTGCCAGCAGCCCGGACCAGGGAAATTCACCCCTCCACTTT. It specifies CASSPDQGNSPLHF.

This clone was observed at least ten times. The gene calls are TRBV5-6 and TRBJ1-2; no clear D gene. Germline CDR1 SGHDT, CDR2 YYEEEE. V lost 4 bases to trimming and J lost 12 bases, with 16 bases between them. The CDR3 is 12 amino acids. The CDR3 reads CASSLTDGLNTF. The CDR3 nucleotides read TGTGCCAGCAGCCTGACGGACGGTCTGAACACCTTC.

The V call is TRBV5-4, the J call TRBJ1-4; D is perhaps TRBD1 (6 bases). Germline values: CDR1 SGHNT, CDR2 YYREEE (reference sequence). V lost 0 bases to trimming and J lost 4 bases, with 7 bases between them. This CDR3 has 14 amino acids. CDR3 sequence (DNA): TGTGCCAGCAGCTTGGGACAGGTTAATGAAAAACTGTTTTTT. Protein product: CASSLGQVNEKLFF.

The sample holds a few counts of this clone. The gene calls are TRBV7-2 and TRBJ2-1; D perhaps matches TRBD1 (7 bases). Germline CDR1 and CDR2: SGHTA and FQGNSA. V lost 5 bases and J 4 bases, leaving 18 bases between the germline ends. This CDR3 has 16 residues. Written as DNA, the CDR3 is TGTGCCAGCAGCCCCCAGGGGGGACTGACATACAATGAGCAGTTCTTC. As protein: CASSPQGGLTYNEQFF.

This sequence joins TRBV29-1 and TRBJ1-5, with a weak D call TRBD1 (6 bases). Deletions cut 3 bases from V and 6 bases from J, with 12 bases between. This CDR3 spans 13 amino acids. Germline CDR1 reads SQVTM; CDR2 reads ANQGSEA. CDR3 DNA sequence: TGCAGCGTTGAGGGGGCTGAGGGTCAGCCCCAGCATTTT. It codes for CSVEGAEGQPQHF.

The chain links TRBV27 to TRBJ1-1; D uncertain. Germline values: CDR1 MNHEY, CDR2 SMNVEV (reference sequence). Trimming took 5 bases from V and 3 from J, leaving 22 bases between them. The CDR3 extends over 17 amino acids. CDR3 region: CASSLHARSGSYTEAFF. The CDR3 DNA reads TGTGCCAGCAGTCTCCATGCCAGGTCCGGGAGTTACACTGAAGCTTTCTTT.

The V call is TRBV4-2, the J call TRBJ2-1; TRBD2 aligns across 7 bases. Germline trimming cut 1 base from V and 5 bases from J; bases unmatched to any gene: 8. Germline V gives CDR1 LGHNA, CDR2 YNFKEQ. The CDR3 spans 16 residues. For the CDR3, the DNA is TGTGCCAGCAGCCAAGTTGGCCGAGGGACTAACAATGAGCAGTTCTTC. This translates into CASSQVGRGTNNEQFF.

The CDR3 coding sequence is TGTGCCAGCAGCAACGTGGGGGTGAACACTGAAGCTTTCTTT. Its translation: CASSNVGVNTEAFF. The rearrangement uses TRBV21-1 and TRBJ1-1. TRBV21-1 represents a pseudogene. CDR3 length: 14 residues.

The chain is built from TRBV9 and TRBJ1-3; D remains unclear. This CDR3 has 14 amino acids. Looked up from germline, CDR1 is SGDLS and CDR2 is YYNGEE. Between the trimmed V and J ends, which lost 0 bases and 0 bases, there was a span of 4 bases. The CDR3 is CASSVASSGNTIYF. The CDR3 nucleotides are TGTGCCAGCAGCGTAGCTAGCTCTGGAAACACCATATATTTT.

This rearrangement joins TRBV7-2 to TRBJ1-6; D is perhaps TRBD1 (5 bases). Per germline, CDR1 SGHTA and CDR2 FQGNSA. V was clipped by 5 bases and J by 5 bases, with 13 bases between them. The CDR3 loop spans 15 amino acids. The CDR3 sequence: CASSQRGQDNSPLHF. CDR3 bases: TGTGCCAGCAGCCAGAGGGGCCAGGATAATTCACCCCTCCACTTT.

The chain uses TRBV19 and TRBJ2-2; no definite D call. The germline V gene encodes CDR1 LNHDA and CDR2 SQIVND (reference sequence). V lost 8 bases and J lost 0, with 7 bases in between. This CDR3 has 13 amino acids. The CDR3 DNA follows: TGTGCCAGTGCAGATTCGAACACCGGGGAGCTGTTTTTT. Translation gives CASADSNTGELFF.

The chain's CDR3 is CASSQAGQGDQPQHF. CDR3 nucleotides: TGTGCCAGCAGCCAAGCGGGACAGGGTGATCAGCCCCAGCATTTT. The rearrangement joins TRBV16 to TRBJ1-5; 9 nucleotides align to TRBD1. CDR1 and CDR2 (germline): KGHSY, FQNENV. V shed 2 bases, J shed 5 bases, and the junction held 4 bases outside the gene matches. The CDR3 has 15 amino acids.

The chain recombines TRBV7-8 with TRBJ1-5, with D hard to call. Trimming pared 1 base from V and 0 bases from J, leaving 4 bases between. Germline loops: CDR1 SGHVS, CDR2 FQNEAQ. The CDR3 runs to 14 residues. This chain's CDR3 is CASSLDDSNQPQHF. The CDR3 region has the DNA TGTGCCAGCAGCTTAGACGATAGCAATCAGCCCCAGCATTTT.

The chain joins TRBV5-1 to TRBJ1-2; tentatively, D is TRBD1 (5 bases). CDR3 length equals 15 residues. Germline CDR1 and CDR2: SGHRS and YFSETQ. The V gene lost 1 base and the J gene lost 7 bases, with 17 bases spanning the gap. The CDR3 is CASSLLARDVSGYTF. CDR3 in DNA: TGCGCCAGCAGCTTGTTGGCCAGGGACGTCTCTGGCTACACCTTC.

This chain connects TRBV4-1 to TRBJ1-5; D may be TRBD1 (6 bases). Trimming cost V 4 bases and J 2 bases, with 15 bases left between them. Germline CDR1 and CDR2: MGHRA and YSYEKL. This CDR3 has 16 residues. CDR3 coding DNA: TGCGCCAGCAGCCGGAGCCTCGGGGGCGGCAATCAGCCCCAGCATTTT. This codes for CASSRSLGGGNQPQHF.

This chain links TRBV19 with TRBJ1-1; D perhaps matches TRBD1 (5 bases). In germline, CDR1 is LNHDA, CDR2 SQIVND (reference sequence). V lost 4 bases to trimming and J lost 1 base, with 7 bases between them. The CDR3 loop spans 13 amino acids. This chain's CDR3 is CASSRQGNTEAFF. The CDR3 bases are TGTGCCAGTAGTAGGCAGGGGAACACTGAAGCTTTCTTT.

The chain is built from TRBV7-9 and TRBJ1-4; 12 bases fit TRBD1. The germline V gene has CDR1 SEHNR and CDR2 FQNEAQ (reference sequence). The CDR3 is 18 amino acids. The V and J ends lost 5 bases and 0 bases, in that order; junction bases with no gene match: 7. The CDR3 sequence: CASSAGTGGFTTNEKLFF. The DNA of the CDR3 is TGTGCCAGCAGCGCCGGGACAGGGGGCTTCACAACTAATGAAAAACTGTTTTTT.

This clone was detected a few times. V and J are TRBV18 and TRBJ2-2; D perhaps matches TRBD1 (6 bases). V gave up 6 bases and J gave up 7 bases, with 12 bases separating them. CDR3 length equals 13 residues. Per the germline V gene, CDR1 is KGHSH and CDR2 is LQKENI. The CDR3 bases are TGTGCCAGCTCCCCCGAAGGGGGCGGGGAGCTGTTTTTT. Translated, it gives CASSPEGGGELFF.

The CDR3 DNA is TGCGCCAGCAGTCCACAGGTTCCCTATAATTCACCCCTCCACTTT. It specifies CASSPQVPYNSPLHF. The chain couples TRBV23-1 to TRBJ1-6; possibly TRBD1 for D (5 bases). TRBV23-1 is an open reading frame, and its role is uncertain. Between the trimmed V and J ends, which lost 4 bases and 2 bases, there was a span of 9 bases. The CDR3 covers 15 residues.

The CDR3 protein is CASSSPGQDEKLFF. The CDR3 nucleotides are TGTGCCAGCAGTTCCCCGGGACAAGATGAAAAACTGTTTTTT. V usage is TRBV6-5 and J usage is TRBJ1-4, with D possibly matching TRBD1 (6 bases). V gave up 4 bases and J gave up 6 bases, with 12 bases separating them. Germline loops: CDR1 MNHEY, CDR2 SVGAGI. This CDR3 comprises 14 residues.

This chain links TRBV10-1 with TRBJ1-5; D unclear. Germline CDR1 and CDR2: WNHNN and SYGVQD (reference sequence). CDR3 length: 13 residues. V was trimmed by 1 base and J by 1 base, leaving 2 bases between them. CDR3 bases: TGCGCCAGCAGTGAGTACAGCAATCAGCCCCAGCATTTT. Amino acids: CASSEYSNQPQHF.

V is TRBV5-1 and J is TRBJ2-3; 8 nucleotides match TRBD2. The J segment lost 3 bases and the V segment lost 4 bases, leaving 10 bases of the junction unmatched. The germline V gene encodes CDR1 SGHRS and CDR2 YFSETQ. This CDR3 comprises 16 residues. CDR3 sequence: CASSRIAGTITDTQYF. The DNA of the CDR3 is TGCGCCAGCAGCCGAATAGCGGGGACGATTACAGATACGCAGTATTTT.

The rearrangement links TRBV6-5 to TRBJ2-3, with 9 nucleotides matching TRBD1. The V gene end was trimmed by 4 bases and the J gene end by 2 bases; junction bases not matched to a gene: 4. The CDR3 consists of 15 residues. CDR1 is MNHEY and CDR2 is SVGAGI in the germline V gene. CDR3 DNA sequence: TGTGCCAGCAGTTCCCGGGACAGGGACACAGATACGCAGTATTTT. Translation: CASSSRDRDTDTQYF.

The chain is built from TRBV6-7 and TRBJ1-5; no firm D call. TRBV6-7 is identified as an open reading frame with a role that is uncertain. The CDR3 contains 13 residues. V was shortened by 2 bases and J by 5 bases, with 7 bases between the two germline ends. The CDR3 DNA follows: TGTGCCAGCAGTTACCAGATGTATCAGCCCCAGCATTTT. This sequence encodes CASSYQMYQPQHF.

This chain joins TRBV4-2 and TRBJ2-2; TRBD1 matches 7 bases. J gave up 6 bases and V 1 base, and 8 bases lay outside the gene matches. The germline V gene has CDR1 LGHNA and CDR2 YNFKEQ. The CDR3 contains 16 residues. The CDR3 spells CASSQVSGGRAGELFF. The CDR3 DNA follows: TGTGCCAGCAGCCAAGTATCAGGGGGACGTGCCGGGGAGCTGTTTTTT.

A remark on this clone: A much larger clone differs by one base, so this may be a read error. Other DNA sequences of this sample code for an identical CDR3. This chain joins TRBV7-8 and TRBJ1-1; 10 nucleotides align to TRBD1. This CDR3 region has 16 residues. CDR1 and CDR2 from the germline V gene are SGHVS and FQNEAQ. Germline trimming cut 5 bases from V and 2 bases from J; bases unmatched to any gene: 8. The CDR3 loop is CASSLRDRGSNTEAFF. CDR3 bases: TGTGCCAGCAGCCTCCGGGACAGGGGTTCTAACACTGAAGCTTTCTTT.

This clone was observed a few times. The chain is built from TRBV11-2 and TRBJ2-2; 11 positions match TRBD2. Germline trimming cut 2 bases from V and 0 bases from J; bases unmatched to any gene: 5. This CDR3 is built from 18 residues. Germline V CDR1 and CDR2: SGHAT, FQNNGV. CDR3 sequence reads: CASSLRLAGGPNTGELFF. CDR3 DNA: TGTGCCAGCAGCTTACGGCTAGCGGGGGGCCCGAACACCGGGGAGCTGTTTTTT.